This TCR beta chain was observed in a study of post-analysis software for immune sequencing data. Study at large: The patients showed relapsing-remitting, secondary progressive and progressive-relapsing multiple sclerosis courses.

The table lists this clonotype with a few counts. Its antigen remains unidentified. Study results and limitations: Patients showed TRBV5-6, TRBV5-1 and TRBV20-1 among roughly five TRBV segments more frequent than in controls. The normalized Chao1 diversity of multiple sclerosis patients was significantly lower than that of controls. The F measure placed samples prepared in the same batch into strongly shared clusters.

Built from TCR beta cDNA, the libraries had unique molecular identifiers in them. The T cell input of about 0.9 to 10 million gave approximately 500,000 cDNA molecules. TCRdb ran MiXCR on the PCR reads and lists one entry per CDR3 protein. Of about 820,000 distinct CDR3 sequences listed, approximately 57% were seen once; the top ten hold approximately 4.3%. CDR1 and CDR2 (germline): SGHRS, YFSETQ. This CDR3 is 15 amino acids long. J gave up 4 bases and V 1 base, and 7 bases lay outside the gene matches. Source material: blood. The receptor was isolated from a girl between 5 and 17 years old with multiple sclerosis. This chain uses TRBV5-1 with TRBJ2-5; the match to TRBD2 covers 7 bases. CDR3 in amino acids: CASSLFPGGGETQYF. The CDR3 DNA sequence: TGCGCCAGCAGCTTGTTCCCGGGAGGCGGAGAGACCCAGTACTTC. The whole variable domain, remainder taken from reference TRBV5-1 and TRBJ2-5, is KAGVTQTPRYLIKTRGQQVTLSCSPISGHRSVSWYQQTPGQGLQFLFEYFSETQRNKGNFPGRFSGRQFSNSRSEMNVSTLELGDSALYLCASSLFPGGGETQYFGPGTRLLVL.